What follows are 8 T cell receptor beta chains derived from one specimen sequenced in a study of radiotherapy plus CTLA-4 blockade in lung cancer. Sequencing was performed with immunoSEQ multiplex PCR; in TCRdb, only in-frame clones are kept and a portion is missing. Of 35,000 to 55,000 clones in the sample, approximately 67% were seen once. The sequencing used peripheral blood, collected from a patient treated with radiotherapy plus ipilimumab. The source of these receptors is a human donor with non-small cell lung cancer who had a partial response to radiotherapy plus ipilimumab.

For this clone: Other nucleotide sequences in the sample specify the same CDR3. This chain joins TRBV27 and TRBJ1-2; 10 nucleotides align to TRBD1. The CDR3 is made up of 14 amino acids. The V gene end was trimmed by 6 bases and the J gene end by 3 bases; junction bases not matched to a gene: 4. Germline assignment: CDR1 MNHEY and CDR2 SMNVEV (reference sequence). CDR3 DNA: TGTGCCAGCAGACGGGACAGGGGAGACTATGGCTACACCTTC. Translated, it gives CASRRDRGDYGYTF.

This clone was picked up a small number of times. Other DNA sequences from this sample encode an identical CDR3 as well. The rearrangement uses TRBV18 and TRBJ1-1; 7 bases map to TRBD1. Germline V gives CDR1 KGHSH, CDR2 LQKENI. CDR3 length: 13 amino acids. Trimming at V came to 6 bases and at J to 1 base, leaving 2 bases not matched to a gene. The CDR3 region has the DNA TGTGCCAGCTCCGGACAGGCGAACACTGAAGCTTTCTTT. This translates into CASSGQANTEAFF.

The CDR3 DNA reads TGTGCCAGCAGTGGAGTATCTGGCGGTGAGCAGTTCTTC. Translation gives CASSGVSGGEQFF. The rearrangement uses TRBV25-1 and TRBJ2-1; D not certain. The CDR3 has 13 amino acids. V lost 4 bases and J 9 bases, leaving 13 bases between the germline ends. The germline CDR1 and CDR2 sequences are MGHDK and SYGVNS. The full variable domain, rest sourced from reference TRBV25-1 and TRBJ2-1, is EADIYQTPRYLVIGTGKKITLECSQTMGHDKMYWYQQDPGMELHLIHYSYGVNSTEKGDLSSESTVSRIRTEHFPLTLESARPSHTSQYLCASSGVSGGEQFFGPGTRLTVL.

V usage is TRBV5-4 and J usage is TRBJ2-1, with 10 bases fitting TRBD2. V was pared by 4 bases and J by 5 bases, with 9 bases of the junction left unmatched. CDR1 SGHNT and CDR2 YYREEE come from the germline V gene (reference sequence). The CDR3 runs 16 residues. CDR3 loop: CASSLGLAGVNNEQFF. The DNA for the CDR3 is TGTGCCAGCAGCCTCGGGCTAGCGGGAGTAAACAATGAGCAGTTCTTC.

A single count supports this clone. CDR3 sequence: CASSLDRVSGANVLTF. CDR3 coding DNA: TGCGCCAGCAGCCTGGACAGGGTCTCTGGGGCCAACGTCCTGACTTTC. This chain uses TRBV5-1 with TRBJ2-6; 8 nucleotides align to TRBD1. The CDR3 extends over 16 amino acids. The J segment lost 0 bases and the V segment lost 4 bases, leaving 3 bases of the junction unmatched. Germline CDR1 reads SGHRS; CDR2 reads YFSETQ.

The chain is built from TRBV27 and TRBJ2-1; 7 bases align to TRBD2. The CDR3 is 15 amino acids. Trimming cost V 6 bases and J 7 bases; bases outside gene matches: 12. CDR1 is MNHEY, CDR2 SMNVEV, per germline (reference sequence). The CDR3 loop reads CASRSGGPTRNEQFF. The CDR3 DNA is TGTGCCAGCAGGTCGGGGGGACCTACGAGGAATGAGCAGTTCTTC.

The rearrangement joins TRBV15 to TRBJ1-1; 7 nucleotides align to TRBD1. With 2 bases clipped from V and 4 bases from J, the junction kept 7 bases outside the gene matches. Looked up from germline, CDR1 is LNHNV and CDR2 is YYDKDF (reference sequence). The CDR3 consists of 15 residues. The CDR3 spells CATSRPRQGSTEAFF. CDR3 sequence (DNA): TGTGCCACCAGCAGACCTAGACAGGGAAGCACTGAAGCTTTCTTT.

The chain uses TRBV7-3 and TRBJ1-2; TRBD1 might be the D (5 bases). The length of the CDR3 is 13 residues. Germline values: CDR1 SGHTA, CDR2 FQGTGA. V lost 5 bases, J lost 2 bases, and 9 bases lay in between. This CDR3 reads CASSQGRNYGYTF. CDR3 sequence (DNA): TGTGCCAGCAGCCAGGGCCGGAACTATGGCTACACCTTC.